One sample yielded the 24 T cell receptor beta chains listed below, sequenced in a study of OX40 agonist ivuxolimab in advanced cancers. The method was immunoSEQ multiplex PCR; TCRdb's version includes in-frame clones alone and lacks a portion of them. The table has approximately 19,000 clones, roughly 88% seen once. The starting material was CD4+ or CD8+ T cells sorted from blood, obtained in a trial of the OX40 agonist ivuxolimab. These receptors came from an adult with an advanced solid tumor such as melanoma, head and neck, liver or kidney cancer.

The V call is TRBV27, the J call TRBJ2-2; the D is unclear. Germline V lookup: CDR1 MNHEY, CDR2 SMNVEV (reference sequence). The CDR3 runs 13 residues. V was trimmed by 5 bases and J by 0 bases, leaving 4 bases between them. CDR3 in amino acids: CASSTPNTGELFF. Here the CDR3 DNA reads TGTGCCAGCAGTACCCCGAACACCGGGGAGCTGTTTTTT.

The chain uses TRBV7-2 and TRBJ2-7; possible D gene TRBD2, 6 bases. Trimming left V 4 bases short and J 2 bases short, with 9 bases between. In germline, CDR1 is SGHTA, CDR2 FQGNSA. The CDR3 contains 13 residues. The CDR3 loop is CASSSRLAYEQYF. CDR3 nucleotides: TGTGCCAGCAGCTCACGACTAGCCTACGAGCAGTACTTC.

This chain uses TRBV9 with TRBJ2-1; 7 bases align to TRBD1. Germline V gene sequence: CDR1 SGDLS, CDR2 YYNGEE. The CDR3 loop spans 16 amino acids. Losses at the gene ends were 3 bases for V and 1 base for J; bases not matched to a gene: 7. The CDR3 nucleotides read TGTGCCAGCAGCGGCCAGACAGGGAAGTCCTACAATGAGCAGTTCTTC. Encoded protein: CASSGQTGKSYNEQFF.

The V and J genes are TRBV5-5 and TRBJ2-7; D unresolved. Germline CDR1 is SGHKS and CDR2 is YYEKEE (reference sequence). The CDR3 totals 12 residues. Trimming took off 1 base at V and 5 bases at J, with 7 bases between the two ends. The CDR3 is CASSLLGDEQYF. In nucleotides, the CDR3 is TGTGCCAGCAGCTTGTTAGGCGACGAGCAGTACTTC.

The rearrangement joins TRBV7-6 to TRBJ2-7; the D is unclear. There are 14 residues in the CDR3. CDR1 SGHVS and CDR2 FNYEAQ come from the germline V gene. Trimming stripped 1 base from V and 0 bases from J, with 7 bases between. The chain's CDR3 is CASSLGRTSYEQYF. CDR3 bases: TGTGCCAGCAGCTTAGGTAGGACCTCCTACGAGCAGTACTTC.

This clone has a single count. The V and J genes are TRBV27 and TRBJ1-6, with D unclear. Germline assignment: CDR1 MNHEY and CDR2 SMNVEV (reference sequence). V lost 5 bases to trimming and J lost 5 bases, with 4 bases between them. The CDR3 is made up of 12 amino acids. The CDR3 sequence: CASSGDNSPLHF. The CDR3 bases are TGTGCCAGCAGTGGTGATAATTCACCCCTCCACTTT.

The sample holds one count of this clone. The chain combines TRBV2 with TRBJ2-2; D may correspond to TRBD1 or TRBD2 (5 bases each). Trimming took 4 bases from V and 0 from J, leaving 6 bases between them. The CDR3 totals 14 residues. The V gene's germline CDR1 is SNHLY and CDR2 FYNNEI. The CDR3 DNA reads as TGTGCCAGCAGTGGGGGGACGAACACCGGGGAGCTGTTTTTT. It yields the protein CASSGGTNTGELFF.

J is TRBJ2-5 and V is TRBV7-9, with 11 positions matching TRBD2. With 7 bases clipped from V and 4 bases from J, the junction kept 11 bases outside the gene matches. The CDR3 totals 16 residues. CDR1 SEHNR and CDR2 FQNEAQ come from the germline V gene (reference sequence). The CDR3 sequence is CASTSLSGRAGETQYF. The CDR3 DNA sequence: TGTGCCAGCACCTCACTTAGCGGGAGGGCCGGAGAGACCCAGTACTTC.

The chain combines TRBV9 with TRBJ2-3; 7 positions agree with TRBD1. V gave up 0 bases and J gave up 4 bases; unmatched junction bases: 5. Germline V gene sequence: CDR1 SGDLS, CDR2 YYNGEE. This CDR3 is built from 15 residues. CDR3 nucleotides: TGTGCCAGCAGCGTAGAGTGGGACAGTCCAGATACGCAGTATTTT. It yields the protein CASSVEWDSPDTQYF. The full variable domain, rest sourced from reference TRBV9 and TRBJ2-3, is DSGVTQTPKHLITATGQRVTLRCSPRSGDLSVYWYQQSLDQGLQFLIQYYNGEERAKGNILERFSAQQFPDLHSELNLSSLELGDSALYFCASSVEWDSPDTQYFGPGTRLTVL.

The chain employs TRBV11-2 and TRBJ2-6; the match to TRBD1 covers 7 bases. V gave up 5 bases and J gave up 3 bases; unmatched junction bases: 13. Germline CDR1 reads SGHAT; CDR2 reads FQNNGV. The CDR3 spans 18 residues. This CDR3 is CASSIPPPGGNGANVLTF. The CDR3 DNA follows: TGTGCCAGCAGCATACCCCCCCCAGGGGGAAATGGGGCCAACGTCCTGACTTTC.

This chain uses TRBV28 with TRBJ1-1; D gene uncertain. Germline V CDR1 and CDR2: MDHEN, SYDVKM. The CDR3 covers 15 residues. Trimming pared 2 bases from V and 1 base from J, leaving 11 bases between. The DNA for the CDR3 is TGTGCCAGCAGTTTAACCTCAGAGGCGAACACTGAAGCTTTCTTT. Translating gives CASSLTSEANTEAFF.

This clone was observed a few times. This chain uses TRBV4-2 with TRBJ2-7; possible D gene TRBD1, 6 bases. V gave up 0 bases and J gave up 6 bases, with 18 bases separating them. The CDR3 is 16 amino acids. CDR1 and CDR2 (germline): LGHNA, YNFKEQ. The CDR3: CASSQDVRGSLREQYF. The CDR3 DNA is TGTGCCAGCAGCCAAGATGTCAGGGGATCCCTTCGCGAGCAGTACTTC.

This clone appeared a few times. This CDR3 reads CASSLRGYEQYF. The CDR3 nucleotides read TGTGCCAGCAGCTTAAGGGGCTACGAGCAGTACTTC. V gene TRBV11-3 combines with J gene TRBJ2-7; TRBD1 is a possible D gene (5 bases). This CDR3 spans 12 amino acids. Germline loops: CDR1 SGHNT, CDR2 YENEEA. The ends were cut back, 2 bases at V and 3 bases at J, with 5 bases in the middle.

The V call is TRBV9, the J call TRBJ2-7, with a possible D match to TRBD1 (6 bases). Trimming took 3 bases from V and 6 from J, leaving 16 bases between them. CDR1 and CDR2 (germline): SGDLS, YYNGEE. CDR3 size: 14 residues. CDR3 sequence: CASSAGNRESEQYF. The CDR3 coding sequence is TGTGCCAGCAGCGCGGGAAACAGGGAAAGCGAGCAGTACTTC.

J is TRBJ2-7 and V is TRBV28; D unclear. The ends were cut back, 6 bases at V and 2 bases at J, with 14 bases in the middle. The CDR3 is 14 amino acids. Germline CDR1 MDHEN, CDR2 SYDVKM. The CDR3: CASSPPGYTYEQYF. CDR3 coding DNA: TGTGCCAGCAGCCCGCCGGGTTACACCTACGAGCAGTACTTC.

This clone was counted only a few times. The chain is built from TRBV5-1 and TRBJ1-2; D uncertain. The V end was cut by 7 bases, the J end by 3 bases, with 10 bases between. In germline, CDR1 is SGHRS, CDR2 YFSETQ. This CDR3 is 12 amino acids long. The CDR3 DNA reads TGCGCCAGCGGTCAAGCCCACTATGGCTACACCTTC. Translated: CASGQAHYGYTF.

This clone occurred once. The gene calls are TRBV9 and TRBJ1-1, with a possible D match to TRBD1 (6 bases). The length of the CDR3 is 18 residues. In germline, CDR1 is SGDLS, CDR2 YYNGEE. Trimming removed 0 bases from V and 1 base from J, with 19 bases in between. Here the CDR3 reads CASSVGGGAGPKNTEAFF. The CDR3 DNA is TGTGCCAGCAGCGTAGGTGGGGGGGCAGGGCCCAAGAACACTGAAGCTTTCTTT.

The chain has TRBV4-1 and TRBJ2-7, with D tentatively TRBD1 or TRBD2 (5 bases each). CDR3 size: 17 residues. V dropped 1 base and J dropped 5 bases, with 21 bases sitting between them. Germline values: CDR1 MGHRA, CDR2 YSYEKL. The CDR3 loop is CASSQVLGDGQGNEQYF. In DNA form, the CDR3 reads TGCGCCAGCAGCCAAGTCTTAGGGGACGGCCAAGGGAACGAGCAGTACTTC.

The J gene is TRBJ2-2, the V gene TRBV28; 10 nucleotides agree with TRBD2. This CDR3 is built from 22 residues. Per the germline V gene, CDR1 is MDHEN and CDR2 is SYDVKM. V shed 2 bases, J shed 0 bases, and the junction held 18 bases outside the gene matches. CDR3 loop: CASSLRGANPSLAGANTGELFF. The DNA of the CDR3 is TGTGCCAGCAGTTTACGGGGGGCGAACCCGAGTCTAGCGGGAGCGAACACCGGGGAGCTGTTTTTT.

V is TRBV11-3 and J is TRBJ1-3; D is undetermined. The V gene lost 2 bases and the J gene lost 6 bases, with 14 bases spanning the gap. CDR1 and CDR2 (germline): SGHNT, YENEEA. The CDR3 sequence is 15 residues long. The CDR3 reads CASSLFTEESNTIYF. Here the CDR3 DNA reads TGTGCCAGCAGCTTATTTACAGAAGAGTCAAACACCATATATTTT.

This clone was counted a single time. This chain uses TRBV30 with TRBJ2-5; D is uncertain. Germline CDR1 GTSNPN, CDR2 SVGIG (reference sequence). The V end was cut by 3 bases, the J end by 5 bases, with 10 bases between. The CDR3 extends over 12 amino acids. Written as DNA, the CDR3 is TGTGCCTGGAGCACCCTGGGGGAGACCCAGTACTTC. This codes for CAWSTLGETQYF.

The chain couples TRBV4-3 to TRBJ2-1; 7 bases are a match to TRBD2. Trimming removed 0 bases from V and 4 bases from J; junction bases left unmatched: 6. Germline CDR1 and CDR2: LGHNA and YSLEER. The CDR3 consists of 16 residues. CDR3 in amino acids: CASSQDLASGYNEQFF. The CDR3 DNA reads as TGCGCCAGCAGCCAAGATCTGGCTAGCGGATACAATGAGCAGTTCTTC.

The CDR3 sequence: CASSLGRGYRQYF. DNA for the CDR3: TGTGCCAGCAGCTTAGGGAGGGGGTATAGGCAGTACTTC. The chain uses TRBV11-2 and TRBJ2-7; D tentatively reads TRBD1 or TRBD2 (6 bases each). V shed 1 base and J shed 9 bases, with 13 bases lying between them. CDR1 SGHAT and CDR2 FQNNGV come from the germline V gene. CDR3 length: 13 amino acids.

The rearrangement links TRBV4-3 to TRBJ2-7; tentatively, D is TRBD1 (7 bases). Germline V lookup: CDR1 LGHNA, CDR2 YSLEER. Trimming left V 0 bases short and J 3 bases short, with 12 bases between. This CDR3 has 15 residues. CDR3 nucleotides: TGCGCCAGCAGCCAAGAGTCCCAGGGGGGCTACGAGCAGTACTTC. Residues: CASSQESQGGYEQYF.